These 16 T cell receptor beta chains share one sample of origin, sequenced in a study of human T cells and chemical hapten exposure. One entry per CDR3 protein results from TCRdb running MiXCR on the RACE reads. The data contain under 300,000 distinct CDR3 sequences, over 8% of them singletons. Time point: pre-sensitization, week 0. Described treatment: therapeutic diphenylcyclopropenone sensitization with weekly scalp DPC. The source was whole blood, collected in connection with sensitization to the hapten diphenylcyclopropenone (DPC). The receptors come from a woman between 40 and 50 years old with alopecia areata. Some clones in this sample may be carry-over from other donors' samples.

This clonotype appeared a few times. The V and J genes are TRBV7-2 and TRBJ2-2, with D perhaps being TRBD1 or TRBD2 (5 bases each). The germline V and J ends were trimmed by 5 bases and 1 base, with 8 bases remaining between them. The CDR3 consists of 14 residues. Germline CDR1 and CDR2: SGHTA and FQGNSA. The CDR3 spells CASSRDQNTGELFF. DNA for the CDR3: TGTGCCAGCAGCCGGGACCAGAACACCGGGGAGCTGTTTTTT.

The chain couples TRBV20-1 to TRBJ2-1, with 14 bases lining up with TRBD2. There are 16 residues in the CDR3. Germline V lookup: CDR1 DFQATT, CDR2 SNEGSKA (reference sequence). The J segment lost 6 bases and the V segment lost 6 bases, leaving 10 bases of the junction unmatched. The CDR3 bases are TGCAGTGCCCAACCCGGGACTAGCGGGAGAGGCAATGAGCAGTTCTTC. It encodes CSAQPGTSGRGNEQFF.

The chain joins TRBV13 to TRBJ2-5; D call uncertain. The CDR3 has 11 residues. The V and J ends lost 4 bases and 7 bases respectively, with 7 bases between them. Per the germline V gene, CDR1 is PRHDT and CDR2 is FYEKMQ (reference sequence). The CDR3 spells CASSSLGTQYF. For the CDR3, the DNA is TGTGCCAGCAGCTCCCTGGGGACCCAGTACTTC.

This clonotype was picked up many times. This chain links TRBV6-6 with TRBJ1-3; D is undetermined. From germline, CDR1 is MNHNY and CDR2 SVGAGI (reference sequence). The V and J ends lost 10 bases and 0 bases respectively, with 13 bases between them. CDR3 length: 14 amino acids. Here the CDR3 DNA reads TGTGCCACCACGCGACAACTCTCTGGAAACACCATATATTTT. Protein sequence: CATTRQLSGNTIYF.

This clonotype occurred many times. This chain joins TRBV20-1 and TRBJ2-1; 9 bases map to TRBD2. CDR3 length equals 15 residues. After removal of 7 bases from V and 8 bases from J, the junction contained 15 bases not matched to a gene. Germline CDR1 reads DFQATT; CDR2 reads SNEGSKA (reference sequence). CDR3 loop: CSVIAGGRGTDEQFF. In DNA, the CDR3 is TGCAGTGTCATCGCTGGCGGGAGGGGGACCGATGAGCAGTTCTTC.

This chain uses TRBV5-1 with TRBJ2-7; TRBD2 matches at 10 bases. V dropped 4 bases and J dropped 1; count of bases not matched to a gene: 5. The CDR3 is 15 residues long. From germline, CDR1 is SGHRS and CDR2 YFSETQ. CDR3 region: CASSTGLAASYEQYF. CDR3 bases: TGCGCCAGCAGCACCGGACTAGCGGCTTCCTACGAGCAGTACTTC.

The sample holds a few counts of this clonotype. The chain recombines TRBV6-5 with TRBJ2-3; perhaps TRBD2 as D (6 bases). The CDR3 runs 17 residues. CDR1 and CDR2 from the germline V gene are MNHEY and SVGAGI. V was cut by 5 bases and J by 2 bases, with 20 bases left in between. DNA for the CDR3: TGTGCCAGCAGTCCCTCTTTGGGTAGCGGTAACACAGATACGCAGTATTTT. Translation gives CASSPSLGSGNTDTQYF.

This clonotype has just a few counts. The genes are TRBV28 and TRBJ2-7; D gene unclear. The V end was cut by 10 bases, the J end by 0 bases, with 16 bases between. The CDR3 totals 14 residues. Germline V gene lookup returns CDR1 MDHEN and CDR2 SYDVKM. CDR3 sequence (DNA): TGTGCCACCTATAGCCCCACACGCTCCTACGAGCAGTACTTC. Amino acid sequence: CATYSPTRSYEQYF.

This rearrangement joins TRBV4-1 to TRBJ2-2; possibly TRBD2 for D (5 bases). The germline gives CDR1 MGHRA, CDR2 YSYEKL. This CDR3 spans 16 amino acids. V lost 0 bases and J lost 5, with 13 bases in between. The CDR3 spells CASSQERARGTGELFF. For the CDR3, the DNA is TGCGCCAGCAGCCAAGAAAGGGCCCGAGGGACCGGGGAGCTGTTTTTT.

This clonotype was detected many times. V gene TRBV7-6 combines with J gene TRBJ2-1, with D possibly being TRBD2 (6 bases). Germline V CDR1 and CDR2: SGHVS, FNYEAQ. V was shortened by 5 bases and J by 2 bases, with 22 bases between the two germline ends. The CDR3 covers 18 residues. As DNA, the CDR3 is TGTGCCAGCAGCCCCAGGTCGGGAGCGGGTATGACCTACAATGAGCAGTTCTTC. As protein: CASSPRSGAGMTYNEQFF.

This chain joins TRBV6-2 or TRBV6-3 and TRBJ2-3; D not certain. The V gene lost 1 base and the J gene lost 6 bases, with 5 bases spanning the gap. CDR1 and CDR2 (germline): MNHEY, SVGEGT. The CDR3 runs 12 residues. CDR3 loop: CASSYLADTQYF. CDR3 coding DNA: TGTGCCAGCAGTTACTTGGCCGATACGCAGTATTTT.

The sample holds many counts of this clonotype. The chain combines TRBV20-1 with TRBJ2-3; 8 bases map to TRBD2. After removal of 3 bases from V and 0 bases from J, the junction contained 5 bases not matched to a gene. The CDR3 consists of 15 residues. In germline, CDR1 is DFQATT, CDR2 SNEGSKA (reference sequence). DNA for the CDR3: TGCAGTGCTAGGCCCCCTAGCGGGAGCACAGATACGCAGTATTTT. Its translation: CSARPPSGSTDTQYF.

This clonotype was seen ten or more times. The rearrangement uses TRBV28 and TRBJ1-2; D gene uncertain. The V end was cut by 5 bases, the J end by 4 bases, with 11 bases between. The length of the CDR3 is 13 residues. The germline V gene encodes CDR1 MDHEN and CDR2 SYDVKM. Written as DNA, the CDR3 is TGTGCCAGCAGTCCCCGCAACAGCTATGGCTACACCTTC. Protein: CASSPRNSYGYTF.

There are many counts of this clonotype. CDR3 DNA sequence: TGTGCCAGCAGTTGGGACTTCGCCTACGAGCAGTACTTC. This gives the protein CASSWDFAYEQYF. This rearrangement joins TRBV12-3 or TRBV12-4 to TRBJ2-7, with a possible D match to TRBD2 (6 bases). The CDR3 has 13 residues. V was clipped by 4 bases and J by 2 bases, with 9 bases between them.

V is TRBV29-1 and J is TRBJ2-2; 7 positions match TRBD2. Losses at the gene ends were 0 bases for V and 8 bases for J; bases not matched to a gene: 3. CDR3 length: 13 residues. Germline V gene data show CDR1 as SQVTM and CDR2 as ANQGSEA. CDR3 nucleotides: TGCAGCGTTGAAGACCGGGGGGTAGGGGAGCTGTTTTTT. Residues: CSVEDRGVGELFF.

This clonotype was seen only a few times. The chain has TRBV20-1 and TRBJ2-3; a weak D match, TRBD1 (6 bases). This CDR3 has 14 amino acids. Trimming cost V 0 bases and J 1 base, with 8 bases left between them. From germline, CDR1 is DFQATT and CDR2 SNEGSKA (reference sequence). The CDR3 bases are TGCAGTGCTAGAGACAGGGGCGGCACAGATACGCAGTATTTT. Translation: CSARDRGGTDTQYF.